This is a list of T cell receptor beta chains from one sample in a study of cytomegalovirus exposure and HLA in healthy donors. Sequencing was performed with immunoSEQ multiplex PCR; in TCRdb, only in-frame clones are kept and a portion is missing. The profile shows over 150,000 clones, around four fifths of them singletons. Material: PBMCs. The receptors stem from a woman in her fifties or sixties in good health and CMV-seropositive. Both conserved end residues are part of each CDR3. A D gene is named only where the DNA matches it firmly. Not every row has a clone size; where given, it reads once, few, many or a size class.

-	14	-	TRBV6-5	TRBJ2-7	CASSYSSTGYEQYF	TGTGCCAGCAGTTACTCTTCAACAGGGTACGAGCAGTACTTC
few	15	TRBD2	TRBV5-1	TRBJ2-7	CASSDWTSGSYEQYF	TGCGCCAGCAGCGACTGGACTAGCGGGAGCTACGAGCAGTACTTC
few	17	-	TRBV7-2	TRBJ1-6	CASSRGGVTSYNSPLHF	TGTGCCAGCAGCCGTGGGGGGGTTACCTCCTATAATTCACCCCTCCACTTT
-	15	-	TRBV5-1	TRBJ1-3	CASSLGVLSGNTIYF	TGCGCCAGCAGCTTAGGGGTACTCTCTGGAAACACCATATATTTT
-	14	TRBD1	TRBV6-1	TRBJ1-1	CAGSRQGRDTEAFF	TGTGCCGGCAGTAGACAGGGGCGGGACACTGAAGCTTTCTTT
-	12	-	TRBV7-9	TRBJ1-4	CASSFGSGKLFF	TGTGCCAGCAGCTTTGGGTCGGGGAAACTGTTTTTT
-	11	-	TRBV28	TRBJ1-1	CASKVHDEAFF	TGTGCCAGCAAAGTACACGATGAAGCTTTCTTT
-	13	-	TRBV5-1	TRBJ1-3	CASSLGVGNTIYF	TGCGCCAGCAGCTTGGGAGTCGGAAACACCATATATTTT
-	16	TRBD1	TRBV18	TRBJ2-5	CASSPGQRLFQETQYF	TGTGCCAGCTCACCGGGACAGCGTCTATTCCAAGAGACCCAGTACTTC
-	13	-	TRBV28	TRBJ2-1	CASSLPSVNEQFF	TGTGCCAGCAGCCTCCCTTCCGTTAATGAGCAGTTCTTC
-	16	-	TRBV7-2	TRBJ1-6	CASSLAVSGNNSPLHF	TGTGCCAGCAGCTTAGCTGTTTCGGGGAATAATTCACCCCTCCACTTT
-	14	-	TRBV7-6	TRBJ1-3	CASSEQGPGNTIYF	TGTGCCAGCAGCGAACAGGGACCTGGAAACACCATATATTTT
-	14	-	TRBV18	TRBJ1-6	CASSPGHGNSPLHF	TGTGCCAGCTCCCCGGGACATGGGAATTCACCCCTCCACTTT
-	17	-	TRBV2	TRBJ2-7	CASHWVPSGGSSYEQYF	TGTGCCAGCCATTGGGTTCCGTCCGGGGGTTCATCCTACGAGCAGTACTTC
-	16	TRBD2	TRBV28	TRBJ2-1	CASSPNSGGFYNEQFF	TGTGCCAGCAGTCCAAACTCGGGAGGTTTCTACAATGAGCAGTTCTTC
-	15	TRBD1	TRBV9	TRBJ1-1	CASSVAAGGISEAFF	TGTGCCAGCAGCGTAGCTGCAGGGGGTATTTCGGAAGCTTTCTTT
few	15	TRBD1	TRBV7-3	TRBJ2-5	CASSSTGSREETQYF	TGTGCCAGCAGCTCGACAGGGTCTCGGGAAGAGACCCAGTACTTC
-	15	TRBD1	TRBV10-3	TRBJ2-7	CAISPYLGTGGEQYF	TGTGCCATCAGTCCATACCTCGGGACAGGGGGCGAGCAGTACTTC
few	16	-	TRBV19	TRBJ1-5	CASKIWGQGGNQPQHF	TGTGCCAGCAAAATCTGGGGGCAGGGAGGCAATCAGCCCCAGCATTTT
once	16	-	TRBV21-1	TRBJ2-3	CALTRGLTGASDTQYF	TGTGCCCTCACCCGGGGCTTGACAGGTGCTTCTGATACGCAGTATTTT
-	13	TRBD2	TRBV7-2	TRBJ2-7	CASSFAHGGGGVF	TGTGCCAGCAGCTTCGCCCATGGGGGGGGTGGGGTTTTC
-	12	-	TRBV30	TRBJ2-5	CAWTPGGSAQYF	TGTGCCTGGACGCCCGGCGGTTCGGCCCAGTACTTC
-	13	TRBD1	TRBV2	TRBJ1-2	CASSSEGARGYTF	TGTGCCAGCAGTTCGGAGGGGGCGCGAGGCTACACCTTC
-	15	TRBD1	TRBV7-9	TRBJ2-4	CASSLSADLGDSQYF	TGTGCCAGCAGCCTCTCTGCGGATCTCGGGGACAGTCAGTACTTC
-	14	-	TRBV25-1	TRBJ2-2	CASSEWQNTGELFF	TGTGCCAGCAGTGAATGGCAGAACACCGGGGAGCTGTTTTTT
few	14	-	TRBV6-1	TRBJ2-4	CASSWNRVRNSQYF	TGTGCCAGCAGCTGGAACAGGGTGAGGAACAGTCAGTACTTC
-	13	-	TRBV2	TRBJ2-3	CASTYDSRNTQYF	TGTGCCAGCACATACGACTCTCGCAATACGCAGTATTTT
-	15	TRBD1	TRBV27	TRBJ1-5	CASRTGGAGNQPQHF	TGTGCCAGCAGGACAGGGGGCGCGGGCAATCAGCCCCAGCATTTT
few	16	TRBD1	TRBV9	TRBJ2-7	CASSVEPGGHSYEQYF	TGTGCCAGCAGCGTAGAGCCAGGGGGCCACTCCTACGAGCAGTACTTC
few	18	TRBD1	TRBV18	TRBJ2-3	CASSPPWSGTGGSDTQYF	TGTGCCAGCTCACCACCGTGGAGCGGGACAGGGGGTTCGGATACGCAGTATTTT
-	13	-	TRBV5-4	TRBJ1-1	CASSLSQRAEAFF	TGTGCCAGCAGCTTGTCGCAGAGGGCTGAAGCTTTCTTT
-	13	-	TRBV19	TRBJ1-2	CASDREGNYGYTF	TGTGCCAGCGATAGGGAGGGCAACTATGGCTACACCTTC
-	13	-	TRBV6-5	TRBJ1-1	CASSPEGRAEAFF	TGTGCCAGCAGCCCTGAGGGTCGGGCTGAAGCTTTCTTT
once	15	TRBD2	TRBV28	TRBJ2-3	CASSPAGGATDTQYF	TGTGCCAGCAGCCCCGCGGGGGGCGCGACAGATACGCAGTATTTT
-	16	-	TRBV9	TRBJ2-3	CASSVRGRGISDTQYF	TGTGCCAGCAGCGTACGGGGCAGGGGTATTTCAGATACGCAGTATTTT